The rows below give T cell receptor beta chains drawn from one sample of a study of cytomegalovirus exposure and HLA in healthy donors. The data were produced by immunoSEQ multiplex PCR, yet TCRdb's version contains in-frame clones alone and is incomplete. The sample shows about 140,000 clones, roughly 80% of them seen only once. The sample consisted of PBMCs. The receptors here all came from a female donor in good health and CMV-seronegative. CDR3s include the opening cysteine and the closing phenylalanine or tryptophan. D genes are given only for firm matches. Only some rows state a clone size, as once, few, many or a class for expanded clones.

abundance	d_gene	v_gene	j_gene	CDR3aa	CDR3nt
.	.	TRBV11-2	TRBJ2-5	CASSPIRGWETQYF	TGTGCCAGCAGCCCAATTCGGGGGTGGGAGACCCAGTACTTC
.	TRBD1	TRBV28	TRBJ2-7	CASGYRGASYEQYF	TGTGCCAGCGGCTACAGGGGGGCTTCTTACGAGCAGTACTTC
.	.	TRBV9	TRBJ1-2	CASSVSHNYGYTF	TGTGCCAGCAGCGTCTCACATAACTATGGCTACACCTTC
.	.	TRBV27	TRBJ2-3	CASRRDGFTDTQYF	TGTGCCAGCAGGCGGGACGGATTCACAGATACGCAGTATTTT
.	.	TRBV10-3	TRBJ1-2	CAISADSYGYTF	TGTGCCATCAGTGCTGACAGTTATGGCTACACCTTC
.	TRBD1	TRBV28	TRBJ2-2	CASRLDRGRSGELFF	TGTGCCAGCAGATTGGACAGGGGGCGTAGCGGGGAGCTGTTTTTT
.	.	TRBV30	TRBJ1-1	CAWCEEKAFF	TGTGCCTGGTGCGAGGAGAAGGCTTTCTTT
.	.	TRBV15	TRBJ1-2	CATSRDQIQGYGYTF	TGTGCCACCAGCAGAGATCAAATCCAGGGCTATGGCTACACCTTC
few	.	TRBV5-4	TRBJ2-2	CASSQWRDPELLFF	TGTGCCAGCAGCCAGTGGCGGGACCCCGAATTGCTGTTTTTT
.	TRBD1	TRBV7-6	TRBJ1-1	CASSLGGQSTEAFF	TGTGCCAGCAGCTTAGGGGGACAGAGCACTGAAGCTTTCTTT
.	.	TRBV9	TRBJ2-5	CASSVGAGYGEKTQYF	TGTGCCAGCAGCGTAGGGGCCGGCTACGGGGAGAAGACCCAGTACTTC
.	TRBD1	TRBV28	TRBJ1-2	CASSSRTGHGYTF	TGTGCCAGCAGTTCCCGGACAGGCCATGGCTACACCTTC
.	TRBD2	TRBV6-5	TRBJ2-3	CASSSPLAGGGDTQYF	TGTGCCAGCAGTTCCCCACTAGCGGGAGGAGGAGATACGCAGTATTTT
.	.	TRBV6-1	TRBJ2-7	CASSIEHHSYEQYF	TGTGCCAGCAGTATCGAGCACCACTCCTACGAGCAGTACTTC
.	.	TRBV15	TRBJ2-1	CATSSLPRTALTSNEQFF	TGTGCCACCAGCAGCCTACCAAGGACAGCGCTGACTTCCAATGAGCAGTTCTTC
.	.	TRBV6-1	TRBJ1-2	CASSVGRGQCGYTF	TGTGCCAGCAGTGTGGGCAGGGGCCAGTGTGGCTACACCTTC
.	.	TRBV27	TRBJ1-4	CASSLGREGEKLFF	TGTGCCAGCAGTTTAGGCAGGGAAGGTGAAAAACTGTTTTTT
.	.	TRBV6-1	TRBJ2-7	CASKTETYEQYF	TGTGCCAGCAAGACGGAGACCTACGAGCAGTACTTC
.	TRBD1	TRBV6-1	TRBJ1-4	CASEDRAFEKLFF	TGTGCCAGCGAGGACAGGGCTTTCGAAAAACTGTTTTTT
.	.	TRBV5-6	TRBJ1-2	CASSRILANYGYPF	TGTGCCAGCAGCCGGATCCTGGCTAACTATGGCTACCCCTTC
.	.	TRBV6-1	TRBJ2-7	CASSEPGLSYEQYF	TGTGCCAGCAGTGAACCGGGACTCTCCTACGAGCAGTACTTC
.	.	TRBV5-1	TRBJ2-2	CASSAGGPTGELFF	TGCGCCAGCAGCGCGGGCGGTCCCACCGGGGAGCTGTTTTTT
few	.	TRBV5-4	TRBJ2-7	CASSFTMGPYEQYF	TGTGCCAGCAGCTTCACCATGGGCCCCTACGAGCAGTACTTC
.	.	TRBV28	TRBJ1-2	CASSFVPIEGYGYTF	TGTGCCAGCAGTTTTGTCCCAATCGAGGGCTATGGCTACACCTTC
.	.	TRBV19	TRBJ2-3	CASSSRRWGSDTQYF	TGTGCCAGTAGTAGCCGAAGGTGGGGCTCAGATACGCAGTATTTT
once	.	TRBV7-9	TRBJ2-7	CASSLAWQAEQYF	TGTGCCAGCAGCTTAGCGTGGCAGGCCGAGCAGTACTTC
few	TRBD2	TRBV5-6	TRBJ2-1	CASRERGPNYNEQFF	TGTGCCAGCAGGGAGCGGGGCCCAAATTACAATGAGCAGTTCTTC
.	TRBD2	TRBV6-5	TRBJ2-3	CASSSQAGDTDTQYF	TGTGCCAGCAGCTCCCAAGCGGGGGACACAGATACGCAGTATTTT
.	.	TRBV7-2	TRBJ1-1	CASSLTGTEAFF	TGTGCCAGCAGCTTGACTGGCACTGAAGCTTTCTTT
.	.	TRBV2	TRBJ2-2	CASSPEAHGELFF	TGTGCCAGCAGCCCCGAGGCGCACGGGGAGCTGTTTTTT
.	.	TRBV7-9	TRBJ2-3	CASSPPADTQYF	TGTGCCAGCAGCCCACCAGCAGATACGCAGTATTTT
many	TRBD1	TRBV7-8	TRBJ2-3	CASSLLWTGASTDTQYF	TGTGCCAGCAGCCTTCTATGGACAGGAGCCAGCACAGATACGCAGTATTTT
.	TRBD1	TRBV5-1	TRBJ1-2	CASSLGGTGGLNYGYTF	TGCGCCAGCAGCTTGGGGGGTACAGGGGGACTGAACTATGGCTACACCTTC
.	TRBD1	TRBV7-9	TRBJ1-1	CSSREQGGNTEAFF	TGTTCCAGCAGAGAGCAGGGGGGCAACACTGAAGCTTTCTTT
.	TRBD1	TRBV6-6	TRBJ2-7	CASSHTGDNYEQYF	TGTGCCAGCAGCCATACAGGGGACAACTACGAGCAGTACTTC
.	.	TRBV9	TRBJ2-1	CASSVSPPQGSTYNEQFF	TGTGCCAGCAGCGTAAGCCCCCCCCAGGGTAGCACCTACAATGAGCAGTTCTTC
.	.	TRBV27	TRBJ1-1	CASSLSVGLMNTEAFF	TGTGCCAGCAGTTTATCGGTCGGACTAATGAACACTGAAGCTTTCTTT